These T cell receptor beta chains were read from a single sample in a study of vaccination and CD4 T cells after COVID-19. No antigens are known for them. TCRdb fed the PCR reads into MiXCR, producing one record per CDR3 protein. The repertoire holds some 15,000 distinct CDR3 sequences, roughly 57% seen once, with 9.4% in the top ten. Sequenced material: CD4+ T cells from blood, cultured in vitro. These receptors originate from a human donor who had recovered from COVID-19. CDR3s include the opening cysteine and the closing phenylalanine or tryptophan. A D gene is named only where the DNA matches it firmly. Size values are once, few and many counts, or a class for expanded clones, and some rows have none.

V	J	size	D	CDR3	DNA
TRBV20-1	TRBJ2-5	-	-	CSALSIYQETQYF	TGCAGTGCTCTCTCAATTTACCAAGAGACCCAGTACTTC
TRBV7-2	TRBJ1-1	-	TRBD1	CASSSGQGTEAFF	TGTGCCAGCAGCTCGGGACAGGGAACTGAAGCTTTCTTT
TRBV6-5	TRBJ1-1	-	-	CASSSSATNTEAFF	TGTGCCAGCAGTTCCTCGGCTACGAACACTGAAGCTTTCTTT
TRBV5-1	TRBJ2-5	-	TRBD2	CASSYGGGETQYF	TGCGCCAGCAGCTACGGGGGGGGCGAGACCCAGTACTTC
TRBV6-1	TRBJ2-7	-	-	CATPGVGGRYEQYF	TGTGCCACCCCAGGGGTAGGGGGGAGGTACGAGCAGTACTTC
TRBV18	TRBJ1-1	-	-	CASTPNGDGAEAFF	TGTGCCAGCACCCCGAACGGGGATGGGGCTGAAGCTTTCTTT
TRBV7-2	TRBJ1-3	-	TRBD1	CASSADRVGSTIYF	TGTGCCAGCAGCGCAGACAGGGTTGGAAGCACCATATATTTT
TRBV28	TRBJ1-2	few	TRBD1	CASRQGAGYGYTF	TGTGCCAGTCGTCAGGGGGCCGGCTATGGCTACACCTTC
TRBV10-3	TRBJ1-2	-	-	CASRQGHGGYTF	TGTGCCTCGCGCCAGGGCCACGGCGGCTACACCTTC
TRBV7-2	TRBJ2-7	-	-	CASSPWGWLEQYF	TGTGCCAGCAGCCCGTGGGGTTGGCTCGAGCAGTACTTC
TRBV9	TRBJ2-1	-	TRBD1	CASSVGDSDRGPYNEQFF	TGTGCCAGCAGCGTAGGGGATTCCGACAGGGGCCCCTACAATGAGCAGTTCTTC
TRBV6-1	TRBJ2-2	-	-	CASSGYSPGELFF	TGTGCCAGCAGTGGGTATAGCCCCGGGGAGCTGTTTTTT
TRBV6-2/TRBV6-3	TRBJ1-1	-	TRBD1	CASSSQGAEAFF	TGTGCCAGCAGTTCTCAGGGGGCGGAAGCTTTCTTT
TRBV6-1	TRBJ2-1	-	-	CASSITYNEQFF	TGTGCCAGCAGCATAACCTACAATGAGCAGTTCTTC
TRBV20-1	TRBJ1-3	few	TRBD1	CSALTGTGAGNTIYF	TGCAGTGCATTAACCGGGACAGGGGCTGGAAACACCATATATTTT
TRBV20-1	TRBJ1-3	-	-	CSAPWGAGNTIYF	TGCAGTGCTCCGTGGGGGGCTGGAAACACCATATATTTT
TRBV15	TRBJ2-5	-	-	CATSREAPGRGEETQYF	TGTGCCACCAGCAGAGAAGCCCCCGGGAGAGGAGAAGAGACCCAGTACTTC
TRBV6-5	TRBJ2-2	-	-	CASSYPSGSHGELFF	TGTGCCAGCAGTTACCCCAGTGGTAGTCACGGGGAGCTGTTTTTT
TRBV28	TRBJ1-5	-	TRBD1	CASTPRTGGNQPQHF	TGTGCCAGCACCCCAAGGACAGGGGGCAATCAGCCCCAGCATTTT
TRBV19	TRBJ1-5	-	-	CASTVGTLNQPQHF	TGTGCCAGTACCGTCGGGACACTAAATCAGCCCCAGCATTTT
TRBV30	TRBJ1-1	-	-	CAWRLSGYTEAFF	TGTGCCTGGAGGTTGTCGGGTTACACTGAAGCTTTCTTT
TRBV30	TRBJ1-6	-	TRBD1	CAWIAGGYNSPLHF	TGTGCCTGGATAGCAGGGGGCTATAATTCACCCCTCCACTTT
TRBV4-1	TRBJ2-2	-	TRBD1	CASSPLGTGDTGELFF	TGCGCCAGCAGCCCCCTCGGGACAGGGGATACCGGGGAGCTGTTTTTT
TRBV10-1	TRBJ1-1	-	-	CASSLTGIGTAFF	TGCGCCAGCAGCTTAACAGGGATAGGTACGGCTTTCTTT
TRBV2	TRBJ1-6	few	-	CASRYGQWNSPLHF	TGTGCCAGCAGATACGGACAGTGGAATTCACCCCTCCACTTT
TRBV7-9	TRBJ1-5	-	-	CASSLAGRDNQPQHF	TGTGCCAGCAGTCTTGCGGGCAGGGATAATCAGCCCCAGCATTTT
TRBV7-3	TRBJ2-5	-	TRBD1	CASSRDRQETQYF	TGTGCCAGCAGCCGGGACAGGCAAGAGACCCAGTACTTC
TRBV6-1	TRBJ1-2	-	-	CASSEVRVNYGYTF	TGTGCCAGCAGTGAAGTGAGAGTTAACTATGGCTACACCTTC
TRBV20-1	TRBJ2-5	few	-	CSARGRMRETQYF	TGCAGTGCTAGGGGCAGGATGAGAGAGACCCAGTACTTC
TRBV12-3/TRBV12-4	TRBJ1-2	-	TRBD1	CASTRTGAANYGYTF	TGTGCCAGCACCCGAACAGGGGCAGCTAACTATGGCTACACCTTC
TRBV2	TRBJ2-6	few	-	CASSWGPGANVLTF	TGTGCCAGCAGTTGGGGGCCCGGGGCCAACGTCCTGACTTTC
TRBV20-1	TRBJ1-1	few	-	CSARFGSRTEAFF	TGCAGTGCTAGATTTGGTAGCCGCACTGAAGCTTTCTTT
TRBV7-6	TRBJ1-2	few	-	CASSLDAGGSGYTF	TGTGCCAGCAGCTTAGATGCTGGGGGATCTGGCTACACCTTC
TRBV2	TRBJ1-5	few	-	CASSELIPSNQPQHF	TGTGCCAGCAGTGAACTTATTCCCAGCAATCAGCCCCAGCATTTT
TRBV24-1	TRBJ2-3	-	-	CATSAPTDTQYF	TGTGCCACCAGTGCCCCCACAGATACGCAGTATTTT
TRBV2	TRBJ1-2	-	-	CASRGEATSGYTF	TGTGCCAGCAGGGGGGAGGCCACGAGTGGCTACACCTTC
TRBV7-9	TRBJ2-3	-	-	CASSPAGDTQYF	TGTGCCAGCAGCCCGGCCGGGGATACGCAGTATTTT
TRBV2	TRBJ2-1	-	TRBD2	CASRAGTSGVSQFF	TGTGCCAGCAGAGCCGGGACTAGCGGGGTTTCGCAGTTCTTC
TRBV2	TRBJ1-2	-	-	CASSEDRGYDYTF	TGTGCCAGCAGTGAAGACCGGGGCTATGACTACACCTTC
TRBV5-4	TRBJ2-2	-	-	CASSLVGWRRNTGELFF	TGTGCCAGCAGCTTGGTAGGTTGGCGGAGGAACACCGGGGAGCTGTTTTTT
TRBV20-1	TRBJ2-7	-	TRBD2	CSARDEGGAGGTYEQYF	TGCAGTGCTAGAGATGAAGGGGGAGCGGGAGGTACCTACGAGCAGTACTTC
TRBV12-3/TRBV12-4	TRBJ1-1	-	-	CASSLGSPLGTEAFF	TGTGCCAGCAGTTTGGGGTCACCTCTAGGCACTGAAGCTTTCTTT
TRBV7-2	TRBJ1-2	-	TRBD1	CASSSNRGMGGYTF	TGTGCCAGCAGCTCAAACAGGGGGATGGGAGGCTACACCTTC
TRBV27	TRBJ1-5	few	TRBD1	CASSLNSPWTGGNQPQHF	TGTGCCAGCAGTTTAAATTCGCCATGGACAGGCGGGAATCAGCCCCAGCATTTT